This T cell receptor beta chain was documented in a study of a mutant IDH1 vaccine in newly diagnosed glioma. As for this clone: Its antigen is as yet unknown.

Some clones are missing from TCRdb's copy, which holds only in-frame ones; the method was immunoSEQ multiplex PCR. The sample lists 43,000 or so clones; roughly 80% were seen once. Sample time point: week 23, last vaccination. Every vaccine dose comprised 300 ug of mutant IDH1 20-mer peptide plus topical imiquimod. The donor cohort comprised cases of new WHO grade 3 or 4 IDH1-mutant, ATRX-lost astrocytoma. The TCR sequence derives from a woman aged 18 to 35 with glioma. Some clones in this sample may be carry-over from other donors' samples. The sample consisted of PBMCs, taken from a glioma patient whose treatment included an IDH1 peptide vaccine.

The chain's CDR3 is CASSLNSRGGTDTQYF. CDR3 DNA sequence: TGTGCCAGCAGCTTAAACTCACGGGGGGGCACAGATACGCAGTATTTT. The J gene is TRBJ2-3, the V gene TRBV7-9; 7 nucleotides align to TRBD2. Germline V lookup: CDR1 SEHNR, CDR2 FQNEAQ (reference sequence). V was pared by 2 bases and J by 1 base, with 6 bases of the junction left unmatched. The CDR3 runs 16 residues.